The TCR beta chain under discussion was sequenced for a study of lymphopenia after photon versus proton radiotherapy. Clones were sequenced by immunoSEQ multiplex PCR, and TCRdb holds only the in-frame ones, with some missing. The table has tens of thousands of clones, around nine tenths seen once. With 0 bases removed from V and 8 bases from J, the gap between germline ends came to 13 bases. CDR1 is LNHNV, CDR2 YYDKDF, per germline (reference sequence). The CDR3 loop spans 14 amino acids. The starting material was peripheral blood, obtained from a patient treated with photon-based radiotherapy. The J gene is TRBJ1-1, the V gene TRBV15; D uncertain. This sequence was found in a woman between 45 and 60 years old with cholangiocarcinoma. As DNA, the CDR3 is TGTGCCACCAGCAGAGATAGTTGGCAGCCCGAAGCTTTCTTT. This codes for CATSRDSWQPEAFF.